The sequence of this T cell receptor (beta chain) was determined in a study of beta chain features in type 1 diabetes. Study-wide results and caveats: Among all four CD4+ subsets, Type 1 diabetes patients had TCRB CDR3s that were moderately but significantly shorter. cDNA sequencing could over-represent cells with high TCR expression. More deletions and fewer insertions at VDJ junctions were seen in type 1 diabetes patients. PCR might pick shorter templates more often, in the same way for patients and controls.

Of note for this clone: Its antigen remains unknown.

The investigators reverse transcribed all of the isolated RNA, so they sequenced expressed TCRB transcripts. Clones were sequenced by immunoSEQ multiplex PCR, and TCRdb holds only the in-frame ones, with some missing. The sample includes 600,000 or so clones, about 14% of them seen just once. By way of CD45RO/CCR7/CD25/CD127/CD95/CD27, the CD4+ regulatory, stem cell-like memory, central memory and naive cells were sorted. V lost 8 bases to trimming and J lost 3 bases, with 11 bases between them. This CDR3 has 12 amino acids. Germline CDR1 reads MNHEY; CDR2 reads SVGAGI. Sequences were obtained from naive CD4+ T cells from blood. The source of this sequence is a man aged 18 to 29 with type 1 diabetes. The genes are TRBV6-5 and TRBJ2-7; no reliable D call. This CDR3 is CASRISYYEQYF. The CDR3, as DNA: TGTGCCAGCCGTATTTCGTACTACGAGCAGTACTTC.